Following are 25 T cell receptor beta chains from one sample sequenced in a study. TCRdb processed the 5' RACE reads anew with MiXCR; each CDR3 protein has one entry. Counted here are about 40,000 distinct CDR3 sequences, about 32% occurring once; the ten biggest clones make up about 4%. The sample consisted of tumor-infiltrating memory CD4+ T cells sorted from the breast tumor. As for subset: memory CD4+ T cells, CD4+CD45RO+CD25-. All receptors derive from a female donor with breast cancer.

This clonotype was detected only a few times. The chain is built from TRBV3-1 and TRBJ2-7; D not resolved. The germline V and J ends were trimmed by 1 base and 4 bases, with 8 bases remaining between them. The CDR3 has 13 residues. The germline CDR1 and CDR2 sequences are LGHDT and YNNKEL (reference sequence). The CDR3 is CASSQVLGYEQYF. The CDR3 bases are TGTGCCAGCAGCCAAGTCTTGGGGTACGAGCAGTACTTC.

DNA for the CDR3: TGCGCCAGCAGCTTGGCCCTTACGACCACCGGGGAGCTGTTTTTT. It is translated as CASSLALTTTGELFF. This rearrangement joins TRBV5-1 to TRBJ2-2; D is uncertain. Between the trimmed V and J ends, which lost 0 bases and 4 bases, there was a span of 10 bases. Looked up from germline, CDR1 is SGHRS and CDR2 is YFSETQ. The CDR3 loop spans 15 amino acids.

This chain joins TRBV5-1 and TRBJ2-5; no firm D call. The CDR3 sequence is 14 residues long. The V end lost 2 bases, the J end lost 5 bases, and 13 bases lay between the germline ends. From germline, CDR1 is SGHRS and CDR2 YFSETQ. The CDR3, as DNA: TGCGCCAGCAGCTTAAATGATTTGGAGGAGACCCAGTACTTC. Protein product: CASSLNDLEETQYF. Complete variable domain (other parts from reference TRBV5-1 and TRBJ2-5): KAGVTQTPRYLIKTRGQQVTLSCSPISGHRSVSWYQQTPGQGLQFLFEYFSETQRNKGNFPGRFSGRQFSNSRSEMNVSTLELGDSALYLCASSLNDLEETQYFGPGTRLLVL.

This clonotype has ten or more counts. The chain links TRBV6-1 to TRBJ2-6; TRBD1 might be the D (6 bases). The CDR3 has 15 residues. Germline values: CDR1 MNHNS, CDR2 SASEGT. V dropped 6 bases and J dropped 0 bases, with 9 bases sitting between them. The CDR3 is CASRDSFSGANVLTF. DNA of the CDR3: TGTGCCAGCAGGGACAGCTTCTCTGGGGCCAACGTCCTGACTTTC.

In this sample, this clonotype turned up a few times. The rearrangement joins TRBV4-2 to TRBJ2-7; 7 bases are shared with TRBD2. The ends lost 0 bases at V and 3 bases at J; junction bases unmatched: 17. Germline CDR1 LGHNA, CDR2 YNFKEQ. This CDR3 is built from 19 residues. CDR3 region: CASSQDRFRTGGFSYEQYF. The CDR3 nucleotides are TGTGCCAGCAGCCAAGATCGATTTAGAACGGGGGGATTTAGCTACGAGCAGTACTTC.

The rearrangement joins TRBV12-3 or TRBV12-4 to TRBJ1-1; D call uncertain. The V end was cut by 8 bases, the J end by 3 bases, with 4 bases between. The length of the CDR3 is 10 residues. CDR3 amino acids: CASLDTEAFF. CDR3 sequence (DNA): TGTGCCAGCCTCGACACTGAAGCTTTCTTT.

The rearrangement joins TRBV27 to TRBJ2-1, with TRBD1 identical over 8 bases. The CDR3 consists of 14 residues. The germline gives CDR1 MNHEY, CDR2 SMNVEV (reference sequence). The V and J ends lost 5 bases and 6 bases, in that order; junction bases with no gene match: 6. The CDR3 DNA reads TGTGCCAGCAGTCCTGGACAGGGCGGCAATGAGCAGTTCTTC. Residues: CASSPGQGGNEQFF.

J is TRBJ1-5 and V is TRBV27; the match to TRBD1 covers 8 bases. This CDR3 is 15 amino acids long. The ends lost 6 bases at V and 5 bases at J; junction bases unmatched: 9. Germline loops: CDR1 MNHEY, CDR2 SMNVEV (reference sequence). Here the CDR3 DNA reads TGTGCCAGCAGAAAAATAGACAGGGGTTATCAGCCCCAGCATTTT. Its protein is CASRKIDRGYQPQHF.

This clonotype was observed a handful of times. The V and J genes are TRBV6-2 or TRBV6-3 and TRBJ2-7, with no clear D. This CDR3 has 12 amino acids. The V gene lost 2 bases and the J gene lost 4 bases, with 6 bases spanning the gap. The germline V gene has CDR1 MNHEY and CDR2 SVGEGT. The CDR3 sequence: CASSYTAYEQYF. The CDR3 DNA is TGTGCCAGCAGTTACACGGCTTACGAGCAGTACTTC.

A few counts support this clonotype. The chain is built from TRBV9 and TRBJ2-3; 11 nucleotides align to TRBD2. CDR3 length: 18 residues. J gave up 1 base and V 3 bases, and 10 bases lay outside the gene matches. Per germline, CDR1 SGDLS and CDR2 YYNGEE. In DNA form, the CDR3 reads TGTGCCAGCAGCGAGACCCTAGCGGGAGGATGGGGCACAGATACGCAGTATTTT. It specifies CASSETLAGGWGTDTQYF.

This clonotype was picked up a small number of times. The chain employs TRBV28 and TRBJ2-1; TRBD2 aligns across 14 bases. With 5 bases clipped from V and 10 bases from J, the junction kept 7 bases outside the gene matches. The CDR3 loop spans 15 amino acids. From germline, CDR1 is MDHEN and CDR2 SYDVKM. CDR3 region: CASSAGTSGSREQFF. The CDR3 DNA reads as TGTGCCAGCAGTGCCGGGACTAGCGGGAGTAGGGAGCAGTTCTTC.

This clonotype qualifies as medium-sized. This sequence joins TRBV20-1 and TRBJ2-7; 7 bases agree with TRBD1. Trimming removed 3 bases from V and 3 bases from J; junction bases left unmatched: 11. CDR3 size: 15 residues. Germline assignment: CDR1 DFQATT and CDR2 SNEGSKA (reference sequence). CDR3 bases: TGCAGTGCTAGCCAATTGTTAGGACAGGTCTACGAGCAGTACTTC. Translating it yields CSASQLLGQVYEQYF.

This chain joins TRBV24-1 and TRBJ2-3; TRBD1 aligns across 9 bases. The CDR3 has 17 amino acids. Looked up from germline, CDR1 is KGHDR and CDR2 is SFDVKD. V shed 10 bases, J shed 2 bases, and the junction held 15 bases outside the gene matches. The CDR3 sequence: CATATGGAGASTDTQYF. CDR3 sequence (DNA): TGTGCCACGGCGACAGGGGGGGCGGGAGCCTCCACAGATACGCAGTATTTT.

The chain employs TRBV5-1 and TRBJ2-5; 9 nucleotides align to TRBD2. The V segment lost 8 bases and the J segment 2 bases; nucleotides outside the gene matches: 10. Germline lookup yields CDR1 SGHRS and CDR2 YFSETQ. The CDR3 has 15 residues. This CDR3 reads CASRSVAGEQETQYF. The CDR3 DNA sequence: TGCGCCAGTAGATCGGTAGCGGGAGAACAAGAGACCCAGTACTTC.

The sample holds a few counts of this clonotype. The V and J genes are TRBV6-5 and TRBJ1-2; D is uncertain. Germline CDR1 and CDR2: MNHEY and SVGAGI. The CDR3 runs to 12 residues. The V and J ends lost 6 bases and 6 bases respectively, with 11 bases between them. In DNA, the CDR3 is TGTGCCAGCAGCTCGAGTGGGGATGGCTACACCTTC. This encodes CASSSSGDGYTF.

The chain recombines TRBV6-1 with TRBJ2-3; D is unclear. Per the germline V gene, CDR1 is MNHNS and CDR2 is SASEGT. This CDR3 comprises 11 residues. V was pared by 4 bases and J by 5 bases, with 4 bases between. Written as DNA, the CDR3 is TGTGCCAGCAGTGGGGGAGATACGCAGTATTTT. Its translation is CASSGGDTQYF.

This clonotype occurred many times. The genes are TRBV5-4 and TRBJ2-1; unclear D gene. V lost 0 bases, J lost 2 bases, and 12 bases lay in between. Germline CDR1 and CDR2: SGHNT and YYREEE (reference sequence). CDR3 length: 16 amino acids. The CDR3 DNA follows: TGTGCCAGCAGCTTGGCGGGTCGCCTTACCTACAATGAGCAGTTCTTC. This translates into CASSLAGRLTYNEQFF.

This sequence joins TRBV7-2 and TRBJ2-3; no definite D call. Deletions cut 1 base from V and 4 bases from J, with 18 bases between. CDR1 and CDR2 from the germline V gene are SGHTA and FQGNSA. The CDR3 loop spans 17 amino acids. CDR3 sequence: CASSLEGFPPSSDTQYF. The CDR3 nucleotides are TGTGCCAGCAGCTTAGAAGGGTTCCCCCCGAGTTCAGATACGCAGTATTTT.

The V call is TRBV5-1, the J call TRBJ2-1; no firm D call. The germline gives CDR1 SGHRS, CDR2 YFSETQ. V shed 0 bases and J shed 10 bases, with 5 bases lying between them. The CDR3 is 11 residues long. This chain's CDR3 is CASSLDREQFF. The CDR3 DNA reads TGCGCCAGCAGCTTGGATCGAGAGCAGTTCTTC. The entire variable domain, with the rest obtained from reference TRBV5-1 and TRBJ2-1, is as follows: KAGVTQTPRYLIKTRGQQVTLSCSPISGHRSVSWYQQTPGQGLQFLFEYFSETQRNKGNFPGRFSGRQFSNSRSEMNVSTLELGDSALYLCASSLDREQFFGPGTRLTVL.

This clonotype was found a few times. This chain connects TRBV28 to TRBJ2-7; tentatively, D is TRBD1 (6 bases). V gave up 6 bases and J gave up 1 base, with 13 bases separating them. The CDR3 contains 14 residues. Germline CDR1 MDHEN, CDR2 SYDVKM. The CDR3 bases are TGTGCCAGCAGGCCGACAGGACCTTCCTACGAGCAGTACTTC. Protein product: CASRPTGPSYEQYF.

The chain joins TRBV20-1 to TRBJ2-4; 7 positions agree with TRBD1. CDR3 size: 13 residues. Unmatched junction bases numbered 7, after V lost 5 bases and J lost 6 bases. Germline-derived CDR1 and CDR2 are DFQATT and SNEGSKA (reference sequence). The CDR3 DNA sequence: TGCAGTGCTCCTACAGGGGCTAGAAACATTCAGTACTTC. Translated, it gives CSAPTGARNIQYF.

This clonotype has a handful of counts. The chain employs TRBV20-1 and TRBJ2-1, with 7 positions matching TRBD1. Trimming cost V 7 bases and J 6 bases; bases outside gene matches: 9. Germline loops: CDR1 DFQATT, CDR2 SNEGSKA (reference sequence). The CDR3 loop spans 13 amino acids. CDR3 in amino acids: CSVHRQGSNEQFF. CDR3 sequence (DNA): TGCAGTGTTCATAGACAGGGCTCCAATGAGCAGTTCTTC.

The chain uses TRBV20-1 and TRBJ1-5; D gene unclear. Germline-derived CDR1 and CDR2 are DFQATT and SNEGSKA (reference sequence). The CDR3 loop spans 15 amino acids. Trimming pared 4 bases from V and 2 bases from J, leaving 15 bases between. The CDR3 coding sequence is TGCAGTGCTATAGCCCTCATGGACGGCAATCAGCCCCAGCATTTT. Its translation is CSAIALMDGNQPQHF.

This clonotype is medium-sized within its sample. The chain links TRBV6-5 to TRBJ2-3; 8 nucleotides agree with TRBD1. The V and J ends lost 5 bases and 3 bases, in that order; junction bases with no gene match: 7. This CDR3 contains 15 residues. CDR1 MNHEY and CDR2 SVGAGI come from the germline V gene. CDR3 sequence reads: CASSRTGLTTDTQYF. CDR3 DNA sequence: TGTGCCAGCAGTAGGACAGGGTTAACGACAGATACGCAGTATTTT.

CDR3 nucleotides: TGTGCCTGGAGTGCCGCGGGACGGAGCTATGGCTACACCTTC. Amino acid sequence: CAWSAAGRSYGYTF. V and J are TRBV30 and TRBJ1-2; D may be TRBD1 (5 bases). Germline-derived CDR1 and CDR2 are GTSNPN and SVGIG (reference sequence). Trimming removed 1 base at V and 4 bases at J, with 13 bases between. The CDR3 has 14 residues.